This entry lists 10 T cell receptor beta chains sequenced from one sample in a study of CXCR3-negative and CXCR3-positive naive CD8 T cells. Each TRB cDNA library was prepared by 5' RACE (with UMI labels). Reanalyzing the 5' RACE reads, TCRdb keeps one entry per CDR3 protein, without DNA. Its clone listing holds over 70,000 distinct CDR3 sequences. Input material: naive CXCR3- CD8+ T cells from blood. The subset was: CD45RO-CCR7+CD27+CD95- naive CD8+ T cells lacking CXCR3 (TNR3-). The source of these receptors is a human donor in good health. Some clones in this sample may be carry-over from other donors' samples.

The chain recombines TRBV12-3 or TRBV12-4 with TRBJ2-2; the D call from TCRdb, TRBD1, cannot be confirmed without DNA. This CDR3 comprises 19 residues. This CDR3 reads CASSWGTGQPSPNTGELFF.

The CDR3 loop is CSVVAGVAYEQYF. The chain carries TRBV29-1 and TRBJ2-7. This CDR3 region has 13 residues. CDR1 SQVTM and CDR2 ANQGSEA come from the germline V gene.

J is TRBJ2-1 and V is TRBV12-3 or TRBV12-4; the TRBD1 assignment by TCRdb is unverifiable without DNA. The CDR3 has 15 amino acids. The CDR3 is CASSGSETGHNEQFF.

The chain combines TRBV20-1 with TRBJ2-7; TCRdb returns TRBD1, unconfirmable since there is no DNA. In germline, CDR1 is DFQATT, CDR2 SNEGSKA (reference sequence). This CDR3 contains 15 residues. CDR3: CSAAAGTGVAYEQYF.

The CDR3 spells CASSRGETDTQYF. The J gene is TRBJ2-3, the V gene TRBV6-5; no DNA is available, so the TRBD1 call from TCRdb remains unchecked. CDR1 is MNHEY and CDR2 is SVGAGI in the germline V gene. CDR3 length: 13 residues.

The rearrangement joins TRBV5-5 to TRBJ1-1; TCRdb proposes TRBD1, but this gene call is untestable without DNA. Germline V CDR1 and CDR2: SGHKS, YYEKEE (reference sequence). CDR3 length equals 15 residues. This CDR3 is CASSLVDGGGTEAFF.

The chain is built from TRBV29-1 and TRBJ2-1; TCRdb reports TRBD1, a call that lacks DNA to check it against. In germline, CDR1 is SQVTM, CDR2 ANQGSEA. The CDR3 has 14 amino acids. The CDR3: CSVVSRDNHNEQFF.

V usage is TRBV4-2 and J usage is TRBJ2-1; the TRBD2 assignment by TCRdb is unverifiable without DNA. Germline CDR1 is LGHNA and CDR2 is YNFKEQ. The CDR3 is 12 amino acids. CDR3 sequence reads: CASSQEAGTAVF.

CDR3: CASSLEAPPYEQYF. This sequence joins TRBV7-2 and TRBJ2-7; TCRdb proposes TRBD1, but this gene call is untestable without DNA. Germline V gene sequence: CDR1 SGHTA, CDR2 FQGNSA. The CDR3 consists of 14 residues. Full variable domain (rest looked up from reference TRBV7-2 and TRBJ2-7): GAGVSQSPSNKVTEKGKDVELRCDPISGHTALYWYRQSLGQGLEFLIYFQGNSAPDKSGLPSDRFSAERTGGSVSTLTIQRTQQEDSAVYLCASSLEAPPYEQYFGPGTRLTVT.

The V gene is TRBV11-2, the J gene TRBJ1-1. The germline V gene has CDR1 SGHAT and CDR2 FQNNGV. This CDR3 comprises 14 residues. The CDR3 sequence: CASSLSFGRTEAFF. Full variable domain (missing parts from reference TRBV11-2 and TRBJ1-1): EAGVAQSPRYKIIEKRQSVAFWCNPISGHATLYWYQQILGQGPKLLIQFQNNGVVDDSQLPKDRFSAERLKGVDSTLKIQPAKLEDSAVYLCASSLSFGRTEAFFGQGTRLTVV.